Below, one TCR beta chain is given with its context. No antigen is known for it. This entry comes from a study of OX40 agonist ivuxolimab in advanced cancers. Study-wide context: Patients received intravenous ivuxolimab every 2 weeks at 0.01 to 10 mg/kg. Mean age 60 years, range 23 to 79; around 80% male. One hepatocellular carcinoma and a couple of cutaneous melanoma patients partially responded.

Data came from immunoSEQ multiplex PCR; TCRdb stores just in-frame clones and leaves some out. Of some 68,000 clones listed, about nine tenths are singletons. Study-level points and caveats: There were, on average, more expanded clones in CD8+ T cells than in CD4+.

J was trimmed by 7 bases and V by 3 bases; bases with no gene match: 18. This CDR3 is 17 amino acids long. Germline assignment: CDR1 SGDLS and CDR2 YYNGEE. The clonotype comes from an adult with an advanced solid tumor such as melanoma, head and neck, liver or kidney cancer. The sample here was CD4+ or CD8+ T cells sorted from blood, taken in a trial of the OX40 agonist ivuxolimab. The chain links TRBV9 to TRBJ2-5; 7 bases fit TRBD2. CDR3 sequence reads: CASSGGPMSGAGGTQYF. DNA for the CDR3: TGTGCCAGCAGCGGGGGACCTATGAGCGGGGCCGGGGGGACCCAGTACTTC.